This TCR beta chain was identified during a study of blood T cell repertoires in COVID-19. Study overall: The United States, Italy and Spain were the sources of the acute and convalescent COVID-19 samples.

Germline CDR1 SGHVS, CDR2 FNYEAQ. Trimming shortened V by 2 bases and J by 4 bases, and 17 bases separated the two germline ends. The CDR3 loop spans 17 amino acids. Per the original methods: By means of reference gene primer amplification, nucleated cell counts were estimated. Sequencing used immunoSEQ multiplex PCR; TCRdb keeps in-frame clones, though not all of them. The D gene and trimming were derived from the DNA, and the V and J assignments and clone size from that table. Here the sample spans more than 45,000 clones, around 84% being singletons. The J gene is TRBJ1-4, the V gene TRBV7-6; the D is unclear. This receptor was obtained from an older man with acute or convalescent COVID-19. Sequenced input: peripheral blood. The CDR3 is CASSLSSRGWGNEKLFF. CDR3 nucleotides: TGTGCCAGCAGCTTATCTTCTAGAGGGTGGGGTAATGAAAAACTGTTTTTT.